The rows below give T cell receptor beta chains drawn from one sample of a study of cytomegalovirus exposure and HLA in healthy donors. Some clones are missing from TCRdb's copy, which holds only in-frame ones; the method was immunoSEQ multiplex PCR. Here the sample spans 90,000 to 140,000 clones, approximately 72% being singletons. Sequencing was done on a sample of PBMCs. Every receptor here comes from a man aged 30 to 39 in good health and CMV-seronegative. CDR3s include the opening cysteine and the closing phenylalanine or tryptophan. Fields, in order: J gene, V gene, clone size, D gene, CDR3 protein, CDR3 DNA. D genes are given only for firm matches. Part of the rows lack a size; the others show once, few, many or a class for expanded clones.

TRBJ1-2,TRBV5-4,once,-,CASSLVGEYNYGYTF,TGTGCCAGCAGCCTTGTGGGAGAATATAACTATGGCTACACCTTC
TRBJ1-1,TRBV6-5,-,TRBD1,CASSYVAGGDEAFF,TGTGCCAGCAGTTACGTTGCAGGGGGCGATGAAGCTTTCTTT
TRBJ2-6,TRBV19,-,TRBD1,CASSRTGSGANVLTF,TGTGCCAGCTCGCGGACAGGGTCTGGGGCCAACGTCCTGACTTTC
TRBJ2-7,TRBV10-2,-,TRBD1,CASRSGTGTYEQYF,TGCGCCAGCAGGTCCGGGACAGGAACCTACGAGCAGTACTTC
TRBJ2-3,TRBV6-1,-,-,CASSEVATDTQYF,TGTGCCAGCAGTGAAGTGGCCACAGATACGCAGTATTTT
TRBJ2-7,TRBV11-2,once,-,CASSPIRGKSYEQYF,TGTGCCAGCAGTCCCATCCGAGGGAAGTCCTACGAGCAGTACTTC
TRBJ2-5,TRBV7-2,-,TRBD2,CASSQAGPQETQYF,TGTGCCAGCAGCCAAGCGGGGCCCCAAGAGACCCAGTACTTC
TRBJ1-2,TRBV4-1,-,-,CASSPSIRDIDSYGYTF,TGCGCCAGCAGCCCTTCCATCCGGGACATCGACTCCTATGGCTACACCTTC
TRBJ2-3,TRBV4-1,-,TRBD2,CASSQDWGSGTTDTQYF,TGCGCCAGCAGCCAAGATTGGGGTAGCGGGACCACAGATACGCAGTATTTT
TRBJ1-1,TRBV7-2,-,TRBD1,CASSSPLGQVETEAFF,TGTGCCAGCAGCTCCCCACTGGGACAGGTGGAAACTGAAGCTTTCTTT
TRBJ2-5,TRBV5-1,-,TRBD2,CASSLQLAGQETQYF,TGCGCCAGCAGCTTGCAGCTAGCGGGGCAAGAGACCCAGTACTTC
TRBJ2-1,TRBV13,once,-,CASHGLSSYNEQFF,TGTGCCAGCCATGGGCTGAGCTCCTACAATGAGCAGTTCTTC
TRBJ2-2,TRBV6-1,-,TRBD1,CASSARQGFNTGELFF,TGTGCCAGCAGTGCCAGACAGGGGTTTAACACCGGGGAGCTGTTTTTT
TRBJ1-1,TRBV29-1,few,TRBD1,CSVVSLGTGDSNTEAFF,TGCAGCGTTGTCAGTTTAGGGACAGGGGATTCTAACACTGAAGCTTTCTTT
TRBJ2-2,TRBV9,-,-,CASSVDPDTGELFF,TGTGCCAGCAGCGTAGATCCCGACACCGGGGAGCTGTTTTTT
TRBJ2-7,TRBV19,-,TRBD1,CASSMSGQGTYEQYF,TGTGCCAGTAGTATGTCGGGACAGGGGACCTACGAGCAGTACTTC
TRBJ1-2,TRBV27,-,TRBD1,CASRGQGNYGYTF,TGTGCCAGCAGAGGACAGGGGAACTATGGCTACACCTTC
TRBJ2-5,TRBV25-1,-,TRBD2,CASRWGGMETQYF,TGTGCCAGCAGATGGGGGGGAATGGAGACCCAGTACTTC
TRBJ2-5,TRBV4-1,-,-,CASSQDRGETQYF,TGCGCCAGCAGCCAAGACCGGGGGGAGACCCAGTACTTC
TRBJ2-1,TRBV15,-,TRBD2,CATSSREGSYNEQFF,TGTGCCACCAGCAGTAGGGAGGGTTCGTACAATGAGCAGTTCTTC
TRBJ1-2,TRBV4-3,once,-,CASSQEAGANYGYTF,TGCGCCAGCAGCCAAGAGGCAGGGGCGAACTATGGCTACACCTTC
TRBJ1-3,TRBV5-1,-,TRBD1,CASSLDRGPGNTIYF,TGCGCCAGCAGCTTGGACAGGGGTCCTGGAAACACCATATATTTT
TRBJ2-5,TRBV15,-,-,CATSRDSEETQYF,TGTGCCACCAGCAGAGATTCCGAGGAGACCCAGTACTTC
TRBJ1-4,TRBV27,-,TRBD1,CASSSLDRDREKLFF,TGTGCCAGCAGTTCCCTGGACAGGGATCGAGAAAAACTGTTTTTT
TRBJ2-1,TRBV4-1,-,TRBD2,CASSQGTSLNEQFF,TGCGCCAGCAGCCAAGGGACTAGTCTCAATGAGCAGTTCTTC
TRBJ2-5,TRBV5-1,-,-,CASSLEPAGDEEAQYF,TGCGCCAGCAGCTTGGAGCCGGCAGGGGACGAAGAGGCCCAGTACTTC
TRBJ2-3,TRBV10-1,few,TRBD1,CASSGPRDRFDTQYF,TGCGCCAGCAGTGGGCCCCGGGACAGATTTGATACGCAGTATTTT
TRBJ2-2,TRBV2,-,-,CASSLGTNTGELFF,TGTGCCAGCAGCCTCGGGACGAACACCGGGGAGCTGTTTTTT
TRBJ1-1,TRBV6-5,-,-,CASTLNTEAFF,TGTGCCAGCACTCTGAACACTGAAGCTTTCTTT
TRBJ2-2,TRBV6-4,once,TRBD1,CASSARQGANAGELFF,TGTGCCAGCAGTGCCCGACAGGGGGCGAACGCCGGGGAGCTGTTTTTT
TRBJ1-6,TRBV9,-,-,CASSAGRRGSPLHF,TGTGCCAGCAGCGCCGGGAGGAGGGGTTCACCCCTCCACTTT
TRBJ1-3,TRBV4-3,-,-,CASSQDTGSGNTIYF,TGCGCCAGCAGCCAAGATACCGGCTCTGGAAACACCATATATTTT
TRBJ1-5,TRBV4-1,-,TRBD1,CASSQIGQGAQPQHF,TGCGCCAGCAGCCAAATAGGACAGGGAGCTCAGCCCCAGCATTTT
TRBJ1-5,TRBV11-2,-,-,CASSLDRDQPQHF,TGTGCCAGCAGCTTAGACAGGGATCAGCCCCAGCATTTT
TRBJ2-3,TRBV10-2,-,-,CASSDGAADTQYF,TGCGCCAGCAGTGATGGGGCGGCAGATACGCAGTATTTT
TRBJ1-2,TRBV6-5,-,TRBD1,CASTTRTGSGYGYTF,TGTGCCAGCACTACTAGGACAGGGTCAGGCTATGGCTACACCTTC
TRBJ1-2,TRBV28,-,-,CASSREDYGYTF,TGTGCCAGCAGTCGCGAAGACTATGGCTACACCTTC
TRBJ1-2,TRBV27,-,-,CASSFLRGFYGYTF,TGTGCCAGCAGTTTCCTACGGGGGTTCTATGGCTACACCTTC
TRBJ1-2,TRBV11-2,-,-,CASSTYPRGTYGYTF,TGTGCCAGCAGCACCTATCCACGAGGAACATACGGCTACACCTTC
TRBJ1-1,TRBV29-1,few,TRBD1,CSVGQGVVTEAFF,TGCAGCGTTGGACAGGGGGTGGTCACTGAAGCTTTCTTT